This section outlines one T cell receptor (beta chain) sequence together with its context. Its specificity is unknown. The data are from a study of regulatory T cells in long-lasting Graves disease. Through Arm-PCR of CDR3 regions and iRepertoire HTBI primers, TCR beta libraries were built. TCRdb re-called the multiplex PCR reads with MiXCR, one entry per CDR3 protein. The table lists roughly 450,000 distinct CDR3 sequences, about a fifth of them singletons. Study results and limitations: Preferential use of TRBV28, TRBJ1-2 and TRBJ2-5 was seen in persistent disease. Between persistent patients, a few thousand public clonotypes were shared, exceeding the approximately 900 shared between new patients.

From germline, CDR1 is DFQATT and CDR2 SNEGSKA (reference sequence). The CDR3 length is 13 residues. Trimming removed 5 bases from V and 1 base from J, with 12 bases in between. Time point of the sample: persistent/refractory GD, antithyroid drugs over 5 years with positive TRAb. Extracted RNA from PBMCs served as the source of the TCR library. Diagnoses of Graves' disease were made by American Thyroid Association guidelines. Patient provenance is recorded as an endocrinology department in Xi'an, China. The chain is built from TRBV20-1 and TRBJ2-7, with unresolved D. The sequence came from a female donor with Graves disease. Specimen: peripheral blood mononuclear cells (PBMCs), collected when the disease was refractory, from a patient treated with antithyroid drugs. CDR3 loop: CSADVSQSYEQYF. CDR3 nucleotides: TGCAGTGCTGACGTAAGTCAATCCTACGAGCAGTACTTC.